This TCR beta chain was captured by sequencing in a study of blood T cell repertoires in COVID-19. In the study's own analysis: From reference gene primer amplification, estimates of nucleated cell counts were derived. Produced via immunoSEQ multiplex PCR; TCRdb's table is partial and in-frame only. V and J calls plus clone size are reproduced from that table; the DNA served to infer D and trimming. The sample has under 300,000 clones, approximately 80% seen once. Germline assignment: CDR1 SNHLY and CDR2 FYNNEI. V was clipped by 7 bases and J by 6 bases, with 13 bases between them. This CDR3 comprises 13 residues.

The rearrangement links TRBV2 to TRBJ1-5; the D gene is possibly TRBD1 (6 bases). The sequence was obtained from a man aged 25 to 45 who had recovered from COVID-19. Sequencing was performed on peripheral blood. CDR3 protein: CASTIRGSQPQHF. The DNA for the CDR3 is TGTGCCAGCACGATTAGGGGGAGTCAGCCCCAGCATTTT. The full variable domain, in which reference TRBV2 and TRBJ1-5 provide the parts outside the CDR3, is EPEVTQTPSHQVTQMGQEVILRCVPISNHLYFYWYRQILGQKVEFLVSFYNNEISEKSEIFDDQFSVERPDGSNFTLKIRSTKLEDSAMYFCASTIRGSQPQHFGDGTRLSIL.